This TCR beta chain was retrieved from a study of blood T cell repertoires in COVID-19. Across the whole study: The analysed material was cDNA or gDNA that came from T cells, B-cell-depleted T cells, or PBMCs.

From germline, CDR1 is MNHEY and CDR2 SVGEGT. V lost 1 base to trimming and J lost 0 bases; unmatched junction nucleotides: 2. The CDR3 sequence is 15 residues long. Method: immunoSEQ multiplex PCR; TCRdb's copy keeps in-frame clones and lacks some. The data show about 21,000 clones, 91% seen once. This TCR came from a man in his 70s with active COVID-19. Specimen: peripheral blood. This chain connects TRBV6-2 or TRBV6-3 to TRBJ1-1, with 7 bases that match TRBD1. The CDR3 bases are TGTGCCAGCAGTTACTGGGACAGCTTGAACACTGAAGCTTTCTTT. Protein: CASSYWDSLNTEAFF.